This T cell receptor (beta chain) was recorded in a study of blood T cell repertoires in COVID-19. Turning to the study itself: Sample material is recorded as cDNA or gDNA derived from T cells, B-cell-depleted T cells, or PBMCs.

In its sample, this clone was seen a few times. The CDR3 runs to 18 residues. V was pared by 0 bases and J by 2 bases, with 19 bases between. Per germline, CDR1 MGHRA and CDR2 YSYEKL. Original processing notes: Estimated nucleated cell counts came from reference gene primer amplification. Only in-frame clones appear in the TCRdb table, and some are missing; sequencing was by immunoSEQ multiplex PCR. From that table come the V and J calls and clone size; the DNA was used to work out D and trimming. The top ten hold over 3% of the sample, which has some 260,000 clones, 70% to 80% seen once. The chain combines TRBV4-1 with TRBJ1-2, with a weak D call TRBD1 (6 bases). The receptor was isolated from a woman aged 80 or over with acute or convalescent COVID-19. The source material was peripheral blood. The CDR3 bases are TGCGCCAGCAGCCAAGAAATGACCAGGGGCCGACTAAACTATGGCTACACCTTC. Residues: CASSQEMTRGRLNYGYTF.